This T cell receptor beta chain was retrieved from a study of T cells in Graves' hyperthyroidism and ophthalmopathy. Findings and caveats of the study: Ophthalmopathy got predicted by the model a median about 6.5 months before its onset.

The CDR3 sequence is 15 residues long. V was clipped by 2 bases and J by 5 bases; unmatched bases: 2. The germline CDR1 and CDR2 sequences are MGHRA and YSYEKL. TCR beta CDR3 region amplification was performed from RNA transcripts. During a first-round RT-PCR of the TCR CDR3, the HTBI primer set was used. TCRdb re-called the multiplex PCR reads through MiXCR, storing one row per CDR3 protein. Among hundreds of thousands of distinct CDR3 sequences listed, just under 45% were seen once. About this clonotype: Its antigen is currently unknown.

The sequenced sample consisted of peripheral blood or thyroid tissue (not recorded which). The rearrangement links TRBV4-1 to TRBJ1-5; 11 bases fit TRBD1. The clonotype comes from an adult man with Graves' disease, either hyperthyroidism or ophthalmopathy (not recorded which). The CDR3 bases are TGCGCCAGCAGCCAACCGGACAGGGGGCATCAGCCCCAGCATTTT. Translating it yields CASSQPDRGHQPQHF.